This TCR beta chain was found in a study of early T cells in non-severe SARS-CoV-2 infection. TCRdb re-called the 5' RACE reads through MiXCR, storing one row per CDR3 protein. The sample carries around 19,000 distinct CDR3 sequences, 5.9% recorded once. V lost 1 base and J 2 bases, leaving 12 bases between the germline ends. This CDR3 has 15 amino acids. CDR1 and CDR2 (germline): LGHDT, YNNKEL (reference sequence). In this sample, this clonotype turned up many times. The clonotype was recovered from an adult who was a healthcare worker with PCR-confirmed SARS-CoV-2 infection or an uninfected control (not recorded which). The chain employs TRBV3-1 and TRBJ2-7; D may be TRBD1 (5 bases). The sequencing input was whole blood. The CDR3 sequence is CASSQAQDKTYEQYF. In DNA, the CDR3 is TGTGCCAGCAGCCAAGCACAGGACAAAACCTACGAGCAGTACTTC.